The 10 T cell receptor beta chains presented below share a single source sample, sequenced in a study of CD8 T cells in Susac syndrome. RNA totalling about 0.5 to 1 ug underwent reverse transcription with random hexamers. TCRdb recomputed calls from the immunoSEQ multiplex PCR reads with MiXCR, one row per CDR3 protein. The sample holds about 200,000 distinct CDR3 sequences, 85% to 95% seen once. The sample taken for sequencing was CD4+ T cells from PBMCs. The receptors stem from a human donor in good health.

The chain couples TRBV18 to TRBJ2-2; 8 positions agree with TRBD1. V trimming: 1 base; J trimming: 4 bases; junction bases outside the gene matches: 2. CDR3 length: 15 amino acids. Germline V gene sequence: CDR1 KGHSH, CDR2 LQKENI. CDR3 in amino acids: CASSPRTGLTGELFF. In DNA form, the CDR3 reads TGTGCCAGCTCACCACGGACAGGGCTCACCGGGGAGCTGTTTTTT.

The V and J genes are TRBV9 and TRBJ2-5; either TRBD1 or TRBD2 may fit D (5 bases each). Germline V gene data show CDR1 as SGDLS and CDR2 as YYNGEE. Trimming took 2 bases from V and 5 from J, leaving 13 bases between them. CDR3 length: 14 amino acids. The CDR3 loop reads CASSVGVAMETQYF. CDR3 coding DNA: TGTGCCAGCAGCGTGGGGGTAGCGATGGAGACCCAGTACTTC.

V usage is TRBV30 and J usage is TRBJ2-1; 7 nucleotides agree with TRBD2. Unmatched junction bases numbered 5, after V lost 3 bases and J lost 9 bases. Germline assignment: CDR1 GTSNPN and CDR2 SVGIG (reference sequence). This CDR3 spans 12 amino acids. The chain's CDR3 is CAWRGTIGEQFF. CDR3 nucleotide sequence: TGTGCCTGGAGGGGGACTATCGGTGAGCAGTTCTTC.

The J gene is TRBJ1-1, the V gene TRBV14, with unresolved D. V was pared by 0 bases and J by 3 bases, with 5 bases between. The CDR3 sequence is 13 residues long. Germline CDR1 reads SGHDN; CDR2 reads FVKESK. This CDR3 is CASSQDRYTEAFF. DNA of the CDR3: TGTGCCAGCAGCCAAGACAGGTACACTGAAGCTTTCTTT.

The chain recombines TRBV25-1 with TRBJ2-1; 7 nucleotides line up with TRBD2. The CDR3 is 17 residues long. Germline V gene data show CDR1 as MGHDK and CDR2 as SYGVNS. With 2 bases clipped from V and 2 bases from J, the junction kept 9 bases outside the gene matches. CDR3: CASSEITAGDPYNEQFF. CDR3 nucleotide sequence: TGTGCCAGCAGTGAAATTACTGCGGGGGATCCCTACAATGAGCAGTTCTTC.

This clonotype showed up just once. This chain links TRBV28 with TRBJ2-7; 11 bases align to TRBD1. The V gene end was trimmed by 5 bases and the J gene end by 0 bases; junction bases not matched to a gene: 0. From germline, CDR1 is MDHEN and CDR2 SYDVKM. This CDR3 comprises 14 residues. The CDR3 DNA reads as TGTGCCAGCAGTGGACAGGGGGCCTCCTACGAGCAGTACGTC. Residues: CASSGQGASYEQYV.

CDR3 residues: CASSQVTGLPPLHF. CDR3 DNA sequence: TGTGCCAGCAGCCAAGTCACAGGTCTTCCACCCCTCCACTTT. The chain recombines TRBV3-1 with TRBJ1-6, with D possibly being TRBD1 (5 bases). From germline, CDR1 is LGHDT and CDR2 YNNKEL (reference sequence). The CDR3 loop spans 14 amino acids. V was clipped by 1 base and J by 11 bases, with 12 bases between them.

V gene TRBV28 combines with J gene TRBJ2-3; D is perhaps TRBD2 (6 bases). Looked up from germline, CDR1 is MDHEN and CDR2 is SYDVKM. V gave up 8 bases and J gave up 6 bases, with 24 bases separating them. The CDR3 has 16 amino acids. CDR3 region: CASVVDSAGYTDTQYF. CDR3 DNA: TGTGCCAGCGTTGTGGACTCGGCGGGGTATACGGATACGCAGTATTTT.

The genes are TRBV29-1 and TRBJ1-2; tentatively, D is TRBD1 (6 bases). Germline CDR1 is SQVTM and CDR2 is ANQGSEA. The CDR3 sequence is 14 residues long. V lost 6 bases and J 2 bases, leaving 16 bases between the germline ends. The CDR3 loop is CSVLQTGRNYGYTF. In DNA, the CDR3 is TGCAGCGTCCTACAGACAGGTCGAAACTATGGCTACACCTTC.

The chain uses TRBV3-1 and TRBJ2-4; D ambiguous. The CDR3 has 14 amino acids. V shed 4 bases and J shed 4 bases, with 11 bases lying between them. Germline lookup yields CDR1 LGHDT and CDR2 YNNKEL (reference sequence). As DNA, the CDR3 is TGTGCCAGCAGCCTGGCCCGGCAGAAAAACATTCAGTACTTC. Protein product: CASSLARQKNIQYF.